These 19 T cell receptor beta chains originate from one sample sequenced in a study of shared clonotypes between healthy human individuals. Clones were sequenced by immunoSEQ multiplex PCR, and TCRdb holds only the in-frame ones, with some missing. The repertoire holds under 2,000,000 clones, with roughly 95% as singletons. Naive CD8 cells, CD45RO-negative and positively selected for CCR7, excluded terminally differentiated effector memory CD45RA+ cells. The sample taken for sequencing was naive CD8+ T cells sorted from blood. The source is a man between 18 and 35 years old in good health.

This chain uses TRBV27 with TRBJ1-4; D gene unclear. V lost 4 bases, J lost 5 bases, and 11 bases lay in between. CDR1 and CDR2 from the germline V gene are MNHEY and SMNVEV (reference sequence). This CDR3 has 14 residues. The CDR3 DNA sequence: TGTGCCAGCAGTTCCGACATGGACAATGAAAAACTGTTTTTT. This gives the protein CASSSDMDNEKLFF.

This clone has more than one count but fewer than ten. The chain combines TRBV11-2 with TRBJ1-2; 10 bases match TRBD1. CDR1 is SGHAT, CDR2 FQNNGV, per germline. The CDR3 loop spans 15 amino acids. Losses at the gene ends were 4 bases for V and 1 base for J; bases not matched to a gene: 3. The CDR3 is CASSWDRGSNYGYTF. CDR3 sequence (DNA): TGTGCCAGCAGCTGGGACAGGGGTAGTAACTATGGCTACACCTTC.

The chain carries TRBV29-1 and TRBJ2-1, with 8 bases fitting TRBD1. Germline V lookup: CDR1 SQVTM, CDR2 ANQGSEA. The ends lost 6 bases at V and 0 bases at J; junction bases unmatched: 7. This CDR3 has 15 residues. Here the CDR3 reads CSVSTTGGSYNEQFF. The CDR3 DNA is TGCAGCGTCTCTACCACAGGGGGCTCCTACAATGAGCAGTTCTTC.

V gene TRBV7-6 combines with J gene TRBJ1-1, with D hard to call. V shed 2 bases and J shed 2 bases, with 9 bases lying between them. The CDR3 covers 14 residues. Germline assignment: CDR1 SGHVS and CDR2 FNYEAQ. The CDR3 spells CASSLNPSNTEAFF. CDR3 nucleotides: TGTGCCAGCAGCTTAAACCCCTCCAACACTGAAGCTTTCTTT.

The rearrangement uses TRBV27 and TRBJ1-6; 7 nucleotides agree with TRBD1. The CDR3 runs 18 residues. With 3 bases clipped from V and 0 bases from J, the junction kept 8 bases outside the gene matches. Germline loops: CDR1 MNHEY, CDR2 SMNVEV (reference sequence). In DNA form, the CDR3 reads TGTGCCAGCAGTTTGAGGCAGGGGGAAAGCTCCTATAATTCACCCCTCCACTTT. This codes for CASSLRQGESSYNSPLHF.

The rearrangement joins TRBV11-2 to TRBJ2-7; D is possibly TRBD2 (5 bases). V shed 1 base and J shed 5 bases, with 9 bases lying between them. The CDR3 sequence is 13 residues long. Germline V gives CDR1 SGHAT, CDR2 FQNNGV. The CDR3 sequence: CASSLGGSDEQYF. The CDR3 DNA reads as TGTGCCAGCAGCTTAGGCGGGTCTGACGAGCAGTACTTC.

This chain connects TRBV27 to TRBJ2-7, with D possibly matching TRBD2 (6 bases). V was clipped by 6 bases and J by 2 bases, with 20 bases between them. This CDR3 has 16 amino acids. CDR1 is MNHEY and CDR2 is SMNVEV in the germline V gene (reference sequence). Written as DNA, the CDR3 is TGTGCCAGCAGCCCCTGGGAGGACTCCCAGGCCTACGAGCAGTACTTC. This codes for CASSPWEDSQAYEQYF.

The chain recombines TRBV9 with TRBJ1-4; tentative D call: TRBD1 (5 bases). CDR3 length equals 15 residues. Germline V gene lookup returns CDR1 SGDLS and CDR2 YYNGEE. V lost 0 bases and J lost 8, with 14 bases in between. The CDR3 DNA follows: TGTGCCAGCAGCGTAGCTACCGGGGGTGGGGAAAAACTGTTTTTT. Amino acids: CASSVATGGGEKLFF.

This clone was counted a single time. This chain connects TRBV19 to TRBJ2-1; 9 bases align to TRBD2. Germline V gives CDR1 LNHDA, CDR2 SQIVND (reference sequence). Germline trimming cut 0 bases from V and 2 bases from J; bases unmatched to any gene: 8. CDR3 length equals 18 residues. The CDR3 DNA reads as TGTGCCAGTAGTATAGATCGTAGCGGGAGTTGGCCCTACAATGAGCAGTTCTTC. Translated, it gives CASSIDRSGSWPYNEQFF.

The count of this clone is one. The chain combines TRBV28 with TRBJ2-7, with 8 bases aligning to TRBD2. The germline gives CDR1 MDHEN, CDR2 SYDVKM. CDR3 length: 16 residues. Trimming removed 5 bases from V and 3 bases from J; junction bases left unmatched: 12. CDR3 loop: CASSPPARGGYYEQYF. In nucleotides, the CDR3 is TGTGCCAGCAGTCCCCCAGCTCGCGGGGGGTACTACGAGCAGTACTTC.

The rearrangement links TRBV7-9 to TRBJ2-1; D is possibly TRBD1 or TRBD2 (6 bases each). Between the trimmed V and J ends, which lost 4 bases and 4 bases, there was a span of 11 bases. The CDR3 length is 14 residues. CDR1 and CDR2 (germline): SEHNR, FQNEAQ (reference sequence). The CDR3: CASSWGAPYNEQFF. DNA of the CDR3: TGTGCCAGCAGCTGGGGGGCGCCGTACAATGAGCAGTTCTTC.

The chain carries TRBV9 and TRBJ2-2; 8 nucleotides match TRBD1. This CDR3 contains 16 residues. Germline-derived CDR1 and CDR2 are SGDLS and YYNGEE. J lost 6 bases, V lost 5 bases, and 12 bases had no gene match. In DNA, the CDR3 is TGTGCCAGCAGTGCTTCAGGGGGCCTTACGGCCGGGGAGCTGTTTTTT. Translating gives CASSASGGLTAGELFF.

The CDR3 region has the DNA TGTGCCAGCAGCGGGGAGACAGGGGCGAAGGCAGGTGGCTACACCTTC. It yields the protein CASSGETGAKAGGYTF. The chain couples TRBV9 to TRBJ1-2, with 8 bases that match TRBD1. Germline CDR1 is SGDLS and CDR2 is YYNGEE. Unmatched junction bases numbered 14, after V lost 3 bases and J lost 7 bases. The CDR3 consists of 16 residues.

This chain uses TRBV28 with TRBJ2-7, with 10 nucleotides matching TRBD2. The CDR3 is made up of 14 amino acids. After removal of 5 bases from V and 6 bases from J, the junction contained 7 bases not matched to a gene. Germline values: CDR1 MDHEN, CDR2 SYDVKM. The CDR3 here is CASSQSGGGSEQYF. For the CDR3, the DNA is TGTGCCAGCAGTCAAAGCGGGGGGGGAAGCGAGCAGTACTTC.

The sample holds a few counts of this clone. The chain couples TRBV6-5 to TRBJ1-1, with D possibly matching TRBD1 (6 bases). The CDR3 is 14 amino acids. The germline V and J ends were trimmed by 4 bases and 0 bases, with 9 bases remaining between them. The V gene's germline CDR1 is MNHEY and CDR2 SVGAGI. CDR3 nucleotide sequence: TGTGCCAGCAGTTGGACAGCGATGAACACTGAAGCTTTCTTT. As protein: CASSWTAMNTEAFF.

The V and J genes are TRBV30 and TRBJ1-1; D may be TRBD1 (6 bases). CDR3 size: 15 residues. The germline V gene has CDR1 GTSNPN and CDR2 SVGIG (reference sequence). The V and J ends lost 0 bases and 8 bases respectively, with 19 bases between them. The CDR3 region has the DNA TGTGCCTGGAGTGTACAGGAGAGGGGGGTACGCGAAGCTTTCTTT. It specifies CAWSVQERGVREAFF.

This clone was picked up one time. The V gene is TRBV25-1, the J gene TRBJ2-4; perhaps TRBD2 as D (6 bases). Germline CDR1 reads MGHDK; CDR2 reads SYGVNS. V was pared by 6 bases and J by 7 bases, with 16 bases between. CDR3 size: 14 residues. CDR3 in amino acids: CASSPGGGDNIQYF. CDR3 nucleotide sequence: TGTGCCAGCAGCCCCGGCGGAGGGGACAACATTCAGTACTTC.

The V gene is TRBV5-4, the J gene TRBJ2-3; 7 bases line up with TRBD2. The CDR3 consists of 15 residues. J was trimmed by 4 bases and V by 4 bases; bases with no gene match: 9. Germline V gives CDR1 SGHNT, CDR2 YYREEE (reference sequence). Here the CDR3 reads CASSLRGGSADTQYF. CDR3 in DNA: TGTGCCAGCAGCCTAAGGGGCGGGAGCGCAGATACGCAGTATTTT.

The rearrangement uses TRBV4-1 and TRBJ2-1; 7 bases align to TRBD1. Germline values: CDR1 MGHRA, CDR2 YSYEKL. J gave up 1 base and V 0 bases, and 6 bases lay outside the gene matches. The CDR3 is 17 amino acids. This CDR3 is CASSQDIPGGSYNEQFF. CDR3 in DNA: TGCGCCAGCAGCCAAGACATTCCAGGGGGATCCTACAATGAGCAGTTCTTC.